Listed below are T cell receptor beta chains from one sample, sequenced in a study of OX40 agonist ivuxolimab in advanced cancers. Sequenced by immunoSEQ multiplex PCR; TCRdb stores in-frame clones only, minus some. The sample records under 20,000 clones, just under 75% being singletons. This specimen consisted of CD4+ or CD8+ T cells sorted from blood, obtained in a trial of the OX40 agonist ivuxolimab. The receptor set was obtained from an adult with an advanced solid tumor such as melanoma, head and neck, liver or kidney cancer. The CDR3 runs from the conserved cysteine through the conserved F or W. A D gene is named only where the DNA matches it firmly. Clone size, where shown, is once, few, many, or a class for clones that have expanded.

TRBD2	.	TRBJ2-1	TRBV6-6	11	TGTGCCAGCAGTTACCGGGGGGTGCAGTTCTTC	CASSYRGVQFF
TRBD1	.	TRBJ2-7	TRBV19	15	TGTGCCAGTAGCGGGGGACAGGGGGCCTCCTACGAGCAGTACTTC	CASSGGQGASYEQYF
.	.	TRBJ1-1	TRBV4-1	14	TGCGCCAGCAGCCATTTACGTATGAACACTGAAGCTTTCTTT	CASSHLRMNTEAFF
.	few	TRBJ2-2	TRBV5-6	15	TGTGCCAGCAGCTTGGTGCAGGGAGACACCGGGGAGCTGTTTTTT	CASSLVQGDTGELFF
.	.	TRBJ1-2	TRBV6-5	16	TGTGCCAGCAGTTACAAAGCAGGGGCGAGTTGGGGTGGCTACACCTTC	CASSYKAGASWGGYTF
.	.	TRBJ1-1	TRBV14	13	TGTGCCAGCAGCCAGGGGGGGAACACTGAAGCTTTCTTT	CASSQGGNTEAFF
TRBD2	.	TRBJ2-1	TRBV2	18	TGTGCCAGCAGTGAAGGGTTGCAGGCGACTAGCGGGGCCAATGAGCAGTTCTTC	CASSEGLQATSGANEQFF
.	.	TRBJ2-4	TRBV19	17	TGTGCCAGTAGTATATGGGGCAGTGTCACGTCTCGGGACATTCAGTACTTC	CASSIWGSVTSRDIQYF
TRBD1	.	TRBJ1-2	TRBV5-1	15	TGCGCCAGCAGCACCGAAGGACAGGGAGGGACTGGCTACACCTTC	CASSTEGQGGTGYTF
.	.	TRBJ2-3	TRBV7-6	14	TGTGCCAGCAGCTTAGCGGGGGGGCGTGATACGCAGTATTTT	CASSLAGGRDTQYF
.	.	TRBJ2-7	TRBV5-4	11	TGTGCCAGCAGCCAAGGAGGGGCGCAGTACTTC	CASSQGGAQYF
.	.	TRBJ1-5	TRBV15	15	TGTGCCACCAGCAGGTCGGTGAGTGGCAATCAGCCCCAGCATTTT	CATSRSVSGNQPQHF
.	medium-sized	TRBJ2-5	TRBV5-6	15	TGTGCCAGCAGCCCCCGAGGGGGGACCCAAGAGACCCAGTACTTC	CASSPRGGTQETQYF
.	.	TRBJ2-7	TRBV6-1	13	TGTGCCAGCACCCCAGGGCTTGGCTACGAGCAGTACTTC	CASTPGLGYEQYF
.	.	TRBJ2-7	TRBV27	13	TGTGCCAGCAGTTTATCACAGGCAGGCGAGCAGTACTTC	CASSLSQAGEQYF
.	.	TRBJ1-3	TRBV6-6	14	TGTGCCAGCAGTTACTCCGGAGGGGGAAACACCATATATTTT	CASSYSGGGNTIYF
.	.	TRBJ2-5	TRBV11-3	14	TGTGCCAGCAGCTTGGAGACAGGAATGGAGACCCAGTACTTC	CASSLETGMETQYF
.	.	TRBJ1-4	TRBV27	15	TGTGCCAGCAGTTTATTTCCGAACTCTAATGAAAAACTGTTTTTT	CASSLFPNSNEKLFF
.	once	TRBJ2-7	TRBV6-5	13	TGTGCCAGCGTGGGGAGGGGGGAGCACGAGCAGTACTTC	CASVGRGEHEQYF
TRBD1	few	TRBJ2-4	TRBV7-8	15	TGTGCCAGCAGCACTAACAGGGGGCGAAAAAACATTCAGTACTTC	CASSTNRGRKNIQYF
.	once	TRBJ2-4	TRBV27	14	TGTGCCAGCAGTTTTGGAGACAGAGAAAACATTCAGTACTTC	CASSFGDRENIQYF
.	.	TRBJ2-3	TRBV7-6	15	TGTGCCAGCAGCTTAATTTTGGGGGGCACAGATACGCAGTATTTT	CASSLILGGTDTQYF
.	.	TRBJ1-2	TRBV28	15	TGTGCCAGCAGCGTCTCTATGGGATTTAACTATGGCTACACCTTC	CASSVSMGFNYGYTF
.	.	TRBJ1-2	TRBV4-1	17	TGCGCCAGCAGCCAGGAATCGTCAACAGTCCCAAACTATGGCTACACCTTC	CASSQESSTVPNYGYTF
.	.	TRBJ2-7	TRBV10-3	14	TGTGCCATCAACAGCCTAGGACAGACCTACGAGCAGTACTTC	CAINSLGQTYEQYF
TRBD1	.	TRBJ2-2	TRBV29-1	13	TGCAGCGTCGGGACAGCGAACACCGGGGAGCTGTTTTTT	CSVGTANTGELFF
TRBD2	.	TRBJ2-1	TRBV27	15	TGTGCCAGCAGCGCGACTAGCGGGGCTTTGGGTGAGCAGTTCTTC	CASSATSGALGEQFF
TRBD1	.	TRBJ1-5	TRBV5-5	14	TGTGCCAGCAGCTTAACAGGGGGATCTCAGCCCCAGCATTTT	CASSLTGGSQPQHF
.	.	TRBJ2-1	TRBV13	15	TGTGCCAGCAGCCTAAGCTGGGGTCCAAAGAATGAGCAGTTCTTC	CASSLSWGPKNEQFF
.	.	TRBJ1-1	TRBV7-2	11	TGTGCCAGCTCCTCCGGGCCTGAAGCTTTCTTT	CASSSGPEAFF
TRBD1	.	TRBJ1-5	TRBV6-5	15	TGTGCCAGCAGTTACCGGGGGACAGGGAGCGAGCCCCAGCATTTT	CASSYRGTGSEPQHF
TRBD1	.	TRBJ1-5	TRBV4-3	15	TGCGCCAGCAGCCAAGGACAGGGAGGCAATCAGCCCCAGCATTTT	CASSQGQGGNQPQHF
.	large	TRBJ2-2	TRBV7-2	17	TGTGCCAGCAGCTATCGGCCATTGGGCGGGGACACCGGGGAGCTGTTTTTT	CASSYRPLGGDTGELFF
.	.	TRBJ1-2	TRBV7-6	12	TGTGCCAGCGCGGGGGGAATCTATGGCTACACCTTC	CASAGGIYGYTF
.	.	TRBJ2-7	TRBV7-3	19	TGTGCCAGCAGCTTAAGTCTCGCACGGGTCGGGTCCCCCGACTACGAGCAGTACTTC	CASSLSLARVGSPDYEQYF
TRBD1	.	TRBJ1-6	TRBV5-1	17	TGCGCCAGCAGCTTGGTAGCAGGGGGCTCCTATAATTCACCCCTCCACTTT	CASSLVAGGSYNSPLHF
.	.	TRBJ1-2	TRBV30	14	TGTGCCTGGAACGGAGTGGACGGTAACTATGGCTACACCTTC	CAWNGVDGNYGYTF